This T cell receptor beta chain originates from a study of blood T cell repertoires in COVID-19. Background on the study: The analysed material was cDNA or gDNA that came from T cells, B-cell-depleted T cells, or PBMCs.

Either two negative PCRs, clearance, or symptom resolution qualified Cohort 3 donors as recovered. The repertoire was sequenced with immunoSEQ multiplex PCR; TCRdb's copy has only in-frame clones and lacks some. The data hold over 130,000 clones, with over 60% observed a single time. Per the germline V gene, CDR1 is SEHNR and CDR2 is FQNEAQ (reference sequence). This CDR3 spans 14 amino acids. Trimming shortened V by 5 bases and J by 5 bases, and 13 bases separated the two germline ends. The sequencing input was PBMCs or T cells enriched from blood (not recorded which). The clonotype comes from a woman in her forties or fifties who had recovered from COVID-19. This chain links TRBV7-9 with TRBJ1-5; possibly TRBD1 for D (5 bases). The CDR3, as DNA: TGTGCCAGCAGCCTGGGGGGATTCCATCAGCCCCAGCATTTT. This gives the protein CASSLGGFHQPQHF.